This T cell receptor beta chain was documented in a study of early T cells in non-severe SARS-CoV-2 infection. Using its own MiXCR run on the 5' RACE reads, TCRdb lists one record per CDR3 protein. The table lists 85,000 to 95,000 distinct CDR3 sequences, roughly 15% of them singletons, with 0.58% in the top ten. The CDR3 length is 13 residues. Germline CDR1 SGHDT, CDR2 YYEEEE. Trimming removed 1 base at V and 18 bases at J, with 17 bases between. V usage is TRBV5-6 and J usage is TRBJ1-6; D gene unclear. Sequenced sample: whole blood. The sequence was obtained from an adult who was a healthcare worker with PCR-confirmed SARS-CoV-2 infection or an uninfected control (not recorded which). CDR3 protein: CASSLKADPAHHF. CDR3 nucleotide sequence: TGTGCCAGCAGCTTGAAGGCGGATCCGGCCCACCACTTT.